This TCR beta chain came from a study of radiotherapy plus CTLA-4 blockade in lung cancer. On this clone itself: Its cognate antigen is unknown.

Whole-study findings and limits: After treatment with radiotherapy plus ipilimumab, TCR clones that came from the tumor expanded in blood.

Germline CDR1 is SGHRS and CDR2 is YFSETQ. The CDR3 is 15 amino acids. With V trimmed by 5 bases and J by 3 bases, 5 bases remained unmatched. Data came from immunoSEQ multiplex PCR; TCRdb stores just in-frame clones and leaves some out. The sample gives 50,000 to 65,000 clones, over 70% of which show up once; almost 4% is in the top ten. The chain recombines TRBV5-1 with TRBJ2-2, with TRBD1 matching over 9 bases. The sequenced sample was peripheral blood, obtained from a patient treated with radiotherapy plus ipilimumab. The sequence derives from a human donor with non-small cell lung cancer who had a partial response to radiotherapy plus ipilimumab. The CDR3 spells CASRPGTGYTGELFF. CDR3 DNA: TGCGCCAGCAGGCCCGGGACAGGGTACACCGGGGAGCTGTTTTTT.